This T cell receptor beta chain was found in a study of identical twins. Trimming left V 5 bases short and J 2 bases short, with 10 bases between. Germline V gives CDR1 SGHRS, CDR2 YFSETQ. The CDR3 has 13 residues. Each cDNA held unique molecular identifiers, and template switching gave it a universal primer site. TCRdb itself ran the 5' RACE reads through MiXCR, one entry per CDR3 protein. This table holds under 900,000 distinct CDR3 sequences, around a sixth found once. The same data also contributed to another study, on T cells expressing NK-cell markers. That report notes: Sorted T-cell subsets CD3+CD56+NKG2C+, CD3+CD56+NKG2C- and CD3+CD56-NKG2C+ were TCR beta-sequenced.

The receptor was isolated from a woman younger than 35 in good health. The V gene is TRBV5-1, the J gene TRBJ2-5; a weak D match, TRBD1 (6 bases). Sequenced input: PBMCs. The CDR3 DNA sequence: TGCGCCAGCAGGAGGGGGTGGCAAGAGACCCAGTACTTC. Amino acids: CASRRGWQETQYF.